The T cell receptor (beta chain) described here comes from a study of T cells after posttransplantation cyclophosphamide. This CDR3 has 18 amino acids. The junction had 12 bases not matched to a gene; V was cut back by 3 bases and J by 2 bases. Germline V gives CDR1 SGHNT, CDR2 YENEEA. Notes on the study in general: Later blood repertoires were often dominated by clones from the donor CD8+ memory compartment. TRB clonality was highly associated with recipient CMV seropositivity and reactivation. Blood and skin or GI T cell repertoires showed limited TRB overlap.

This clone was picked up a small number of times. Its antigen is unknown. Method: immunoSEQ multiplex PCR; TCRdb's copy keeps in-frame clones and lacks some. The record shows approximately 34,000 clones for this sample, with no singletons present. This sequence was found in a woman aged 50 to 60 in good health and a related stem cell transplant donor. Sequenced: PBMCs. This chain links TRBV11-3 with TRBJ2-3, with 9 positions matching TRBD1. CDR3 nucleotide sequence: TGTGCCAGCAGCTTGGGACAGGGCCCCTTTCCCTCCACAGATACGCAGTATTTT. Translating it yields CASSLGQGPFPSTDTQYF.